Presented here are 2 T cell receptor beta chains from one specimen sequenced in a study of OX40 agonist ivuxolimab in advanced cancers. Here immunoSEQ multiplex PCR was the method, and the copy in TCRdb shows in-frame clones only, minus some. The sample carries just over 60,000 clones, roughly 90% recorded once. The sample here was CD4+ or CD8+ T cells sorted from blood, taken in a trial of the OX40 agonist ivuxolimab. The origin of the receptors is an adult with an advanced solid tumor such as melanoma, head and neck, liver or kidney cancer.

The rearrangement links TRBV5-1 to TRBJ2-5; 7 bases line up with TRBD2. This CDR3 comprises 13 residues. CDR1 SGHRS and CDR2 YFSETQ come from the germline V gene. The junction had 3 bases not matched to a gene; V was cut back by 2 bases and J by 5 bases. The CDR3 DNA reads TGCGCCAGCAGCTTACCGGGAGGCGAGACCCAGTACTTC. Translation gives CASSLPGGETQYF.

V is TRBV30 and J is TRBJ1-6; D is possibly TRBD1 (5 bases). The CDR3 spans 18 residues. Germline V CDR1 and CDR2: GTSNPN, SVGIG (reference sequence). The V gene lost 0 bases and the J gene lost 1 base, with 16 bases spanning the gap. As DNA, the CDR3 is TGTGCCTGGAGTGTTGGTGGGGCTGCTCGGTCCTATAATTCACCCCTCCACTTT. Translating it yields CAWSVGGAARSYNSPLHF.